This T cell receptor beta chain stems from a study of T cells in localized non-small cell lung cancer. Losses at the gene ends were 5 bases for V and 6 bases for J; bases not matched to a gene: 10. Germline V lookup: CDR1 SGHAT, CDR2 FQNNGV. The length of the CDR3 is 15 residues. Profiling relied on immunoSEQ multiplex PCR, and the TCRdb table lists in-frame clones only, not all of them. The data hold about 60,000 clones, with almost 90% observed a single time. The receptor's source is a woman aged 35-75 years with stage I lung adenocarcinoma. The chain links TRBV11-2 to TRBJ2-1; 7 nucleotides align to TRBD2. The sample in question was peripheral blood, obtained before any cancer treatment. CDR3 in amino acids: CASSVRTGGGNEQFF. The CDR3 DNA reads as TGTGCCAGCAGCGTTAGGACTGGGGGGGGCAATGAGCAGTTCTTC.